The 8 T cell receptor beta chains below all came from one sample that was sequenced in a study of PD-1 blockade in classical Hodgkin lymphoma. The time point: cycle 4 day 1 (C4D1), after more than five weeks of nivolumab. Every patient experienced relapse after autologous stem cell transplantation, and brentuximab vedotin exposure varied. Measured with immunoSEQ multiplex PCR; TCRdb has only the in-frame clones, and not every one. The sample contains 40,000 to 45,000 clones, nearly 70% of which appear only once. The sequences come from peripheral blood mononuclear cells (PBMCs), collected before the fourth cycle of nivolumab. These receptors all stem from a human donor with classical Hodgkin lymphoma.

This rearrangement joins TRBV27 to TRBJ1-6, with 7 bases aligning to TRBD1. The CDR3 is made up of 13 amino acids. CDR1 and CDR2 (germline): MNHEY, SMNVEV (reference sequence). Unmatched junction bases numbered 2, after V lost 4 bases and J lost 8 bases. CDR3 sequence reads: CASSYTGDSPLHF. The CDR3, as DNA: TGTGCCAGCAGTTATACAGGGGATTCACCCCTCCACTTT.

This clone showed up just a few times. The chain employs TRBV11-2 and TRBJ2-1; 7 bases line up with TRBD2. This CDR3 contains 16 residues. The J segment lost 0 bases and the V segment lost 1 base, leaving 3 bases of the junction unmatched. Germline loops: CDR1 SGHAT, CDR2 FQNNGV. The CDR3 spells CASSLAGRSSYNEQFF. CDR3 bases: TGTGCCAGCAGCTTAGCCGGGAGGAGCTCCTACAATGAGCAGTTCTTC.

This rearrangement joins TRBV25-1 to TRBJ1-1, with D perhaps TRBD1 (6 bases). From germline, CDR1 is MGHDK and CDR2 SYGVNS. Trimming pared 1 base from V and 4 bases from J, leaving 16 bases between. The length of the CDR3 is 16 residues. CDR3 protein: CASSELAGAKGTEAFF. CDR3 sequence (DNA): TGTGCCAGCAGTGAATTGGCGGGGGCGAAGGGCACTGAAGCTTTCTTT.

This clone counts as medium-sized (0.01 to 0.1%). The rearrangement joins TRBV5-4 to TRBJ1-1; D gene unclear. From germline, CDR1 is SGHNT and CDR2 YYREEE (reference sequence). The CDR3 extends over 11 amino acids. V dropped 2 bases and J dropped 5 bases, with 4 bases sitting between them. This chain's CDR3 is CASSFMTEAFF. The CDR3 coding sequence is TGTGCCAGCAGCTTCATGACTGAAGCTTTCTTT.

The chain joins TRBV6-6 to TRBJ1-2; 7 positions agree with TRBD1. The CDR3 totals 12 residues. The germline gives CDR1 MNHNY, CDR2 SVGAGI (reference sequence). The CDR3: CVVGGPTYGYTF. The CDR3 nucleotides read TGTGTAGTAGGGGGCCCCACCTATGGCTACACCTTC.

This clone was counted only a few times. This chain uses TRBV5-6 with TRBJ1-3; D is uncertain. Per germline, CDR1 SGHDT and CDR2 YYEEEE. The CDR3 runs 13 residues. Deletions cut 2 bases from V and 4 bases from J, with 7 bases between. The CDR3, as DNA: TGTGCCAGCAGCTTCCCACAGGGAAACACCATATATTTT. It is translated as CASSFPQGNTIYF.

The rearrangement uses TRBV9 and TRBJ2-5; tentative D call: TRBD2 (6 bases). V dropped 3 bases and J dropped 1 base, with 22 bases sitting between them. The CDR3 extends over 18 amino acids. The V gene's germline CDR1 is SGDLS and CDR2 YYNGEE. CDR3 nucleotides: TGTGCCAGCAGCGCCGGTGACAACATGGACTATTTCCAAGAGACCCAGTACTTC. It specifies CASSAGDNMDYFQETQYF.

The rearrangement joins TRBV27 to TRBJ2-7, with a weak D call TRBD1 (6 bases). Germline CDR1 is MNHEY and CDR2 is SMNVEV (reference sequence). The V end lost 5 bases, the J end lost 4 bases, and 12 bases lay between the germline ends. The CDR3 is made up of 13 amino acids. CDR3 nucleotides: TGTGCCAGCAGTCCGGGACACCTATACGAGCAGTACTTC. It encodes CASSPGHLYEQYF.